This T cell receptor (beta chain) derives from a study of blood T cell repertoires in COVID-19. The overall study: Specimens from acute and convalescent COVID-19 originated in the United States, Italy and Spain. PBMCs, B-cell-depleted T cells, or T cells were the source of the cDNA or gDNA that made up the material.

As processed by the authors: The assay estimated nucleated cells by amplifying reference gene primers. Only in-frame clones appear in the TCRdb table, and some are missing; sequencing was by immunoSEQ multiplex PCR. That table is the source of V, J and clone size, and D and trimming were worked out from the DNA. Found here are tens of thousands of clones, about 91% of them singletons; the top ten hold under 7.5%. V gave up 4 bases and J gave up 0 bases; unmatched junction bases: 1. There are 15 residues in the CDR3. Per the germline V gene, CDR1 is LNHDA and CDR2 is SQIVND (reference sequence). Material for sequencing was peripheral blood. The receptor's source is a woman aged 80 or older with acute or convalescent COVID-19. V is TRBV19 and J is TRBJ1-1; the match to TRBD1 covers 11 bases. The CDR3: CASSRTGGLNTEAFF. CDR3 bases: TGTGCCAGTAGTAGGACAGGGGGCTTGAACACTGAAGCTTTCTTT. The entire variable domain, with the rest obtained from reference TRBV19 and TRBJ1-1, is as follows: DGGITQSPKYLFRKEGQNVTLSCEQNLNHDAMYWYRQDPGQGLRLIYYSQIVNDFQKGDIAEGYSVSREKKESFPLTVTSAQKNPTAFYLCASSRTGGLNTEAFFGQGTRLTVV.